The rows below give T cell receptor beta chains drawn from one sample of a study of T cell responses to AZD1222 COVID-19 vaccine. Profiling relied on immunoSEQ multiplex PCR, and the TCRdb table lists in-frame clones only, not all of them. The sample lists over 45,000 clones, around 88% occurring once. Source: peripheral blood, taken on day 0 of AZD1222 vaccination. These receptors came from an adult in good health. The CDR3 runs from the conserved cysteine through the conserved F or W. The D gene is left open where the match is weak. The size field is filled for only some rows; it gives once, few, many or a size class.

d_call: TRBD1; j_call: TRBJ2-1; clone_size: -; v_call: TRBV6-5; cdr3_nt: TGTGCCAGCCAGCTGGGACAGGGGGGTGAGCAGTTCTTC; cdr3_aa: CASQLGQGGEQFF
d_call: -; j_call: TRBJ2-3; clone_size: -; v_call: TRBV28; cdr3_nt: TGTGCCAGCAGTTTTAGGGGCGGTGCAGATACGCAGTATTTT; cdr3_aa: CASSFRGGADTQYF
d_call: TRBD2; j_call: TRBJ2-7; clone_size: -; v_call: TRBV4-2; cdr3_nt: TGTGCCAGCAGCCAAGATATTAGCGGGAGCGAGCAGTACTTC; cdr3_aa: CASSQDISGSEQYF
d_call: -; j_call: TRBJ2-5; clone_size: -; v_call: TRBV2; cdr3_nt: TGTGCCAGCAGTGATGGGCGGGCCACGGGCGGAGAGACCCAGTACTTC; cdr3_aa: CASSDGRATGGETQYF
d_call: -; j_call: TRBJ2-7; clone_size: -; v_call: TRBV3-1/TRBV3-2; cdr3_nt: TGTGCCAGCAGCCCCTATACGGGGTCCTACGAGCAGTACTTC; cdr3_aa: CASSPYTGSYEQYF
d_call: TRBD2; j_call: TRBJ2-3; clone_size: -; v_call: TRBV4-3; cdr3_nt: TGCGCCAGCAGCCAAAGCGGGAGTGTCAATAAGGAAGATACGCAGTATTTT; cdr3_aa: CASSQSGSVNKEDTQYF
d_call: TRBD1; j_call: TRBJ1-2; clone_size: -; v_call: TRBV29-1; cdr3_nt: TGCAGCGGGCTGAACAGGGGTAGTTCAGGCTACACCTTC; cdr3_aa: CSGLNRGSSGYTF
d_call: -; j_call: TRBJ1-6; clone_size: -; v_call: TRBV7-6; cdr3_nt: TGTGCCAGCAGCCCCCGACACGGGGGTGATTCACCCCTCCACTTT; cdr3_aa: CASSPRHGGDSPLHF
d_call: -; j_call: TRBJ2-7; clone_size: -; v_call: TRBV7-9; cdr3_nt: TGTGCCAGCTCCTTAGGGGGAAAGGGCGAGCAGTACTTC; cdr3_aa: CASSLGGKGEQYF
d_call: TRBD2; j_call: TRBJ2-5; clone_size: -; v_call: TRBV7-9; cdr3_nt: TGTGCCAGCAGGGGACTACAAGAGACCCAGTACTTC; cdr3_aa: CASRGLQETQYF
d_call: -; j_call: TRBJ1-3; clone_size: -; v_call: TRBV5-1; cdr3_nt: TGCGCCAGCAGCACTGGACAGGGAAACACCATATATTTT; cdr3_aa: CASSTGQGNTIYF
d_call: -; j_call: TRBJ2-7; clone_size: -; v_call: TRBV4-2; cdr3_nt: TGTGCCAGCAGCCCGAGTGGGGGGAGCGAGGGCGAGCAGTACTTC; cdr3_aa: CASSPSGGSEGEQYF
d_call: TRBD2; j_call: TRBJ2-7; clone_size: -; v_call: TRBV28; cdr3_nt: TGTGCCAGCAGTCCCCATCTCCCTAGCGGGAGTGGGGCGTCGGGTTCCTACGAGCAGTACTTC; cdr3_aa: CASSPHLPSGSGASGSYEQYF
d_call: -; j_call: TRBJ1-1; clone_size: -; v_call: TRBV19; cdr3_nt: TGTGCCAGTAGTCCTCCAAGGGAGGGTTTTCGTGCTCACTCAGCTTTCTTT; cdr3_aa: CASSPPREGFRAHSAFF
d_call: -; j_call: TRBJ1-2; clone_size: -; v_call: TRBV7-2; cdr3_nt: TGTGCCAGCAGCTTAGTTGCTGCTGGGAGTGGCTATGGCTACACCTTC; cdr3_aa: CASSLVAAGSGYGYTF
d_call: TRBD1; j_call: TRBJ1-2; clone_size: -; v_call: TRBV30; cdr3_nt: TGTGCCTGGAGTGTACGGAGACAGGGGAGACGCTACACCTTC; cdr3_aa: CAWSVRRQGRRYTF
d_call: -; j_call: TRBJ2-1; clone_size: -; v_call: TRBV7-3; cdr3_nt: TGTGCCAGCAGCTTAGATACCGACAATGAGCAGTTCTTC; cdr3_aa: CASSLDTDNEQFF
d_call: TRBD1; j_call: TRBJ1-1; clone_size: -; v_call: TRBV28; cdr3_nt: TGTGCCAGCAGTGGGACAGGGGGCCTTACTGAAGCTTTCTTT; cdr3_aa: CASSGTGGLTEAFF
d_call: TRBD1; j_call: TRBJ2-7; clone_size: -; v_call: TRBV18; cdr3_nt: TGTGCCAGCTCACCACTGGACTCCGTGATGGGACAGGGGGCCCACGAGCAGTACTTC; cdr3_aa: CASSPLDSVMGQGAHEQYF
d_call: -; j_call: TRBJ1-3; clone_size: once; v_call: TRBV5-1; cdr3_nt: TGCGCCAGCAGCTTGGAGACCTCTGGAAACACCATATATTTT; cdr3_aa: CASSLETSGNTIYF
d_call: -; j_call: TRBJ1-1; clone_size: -; v_call: TRBV11-1; cdr3_nt: TGTGCCAGCAGCTTTGGCAGGATTAACACTGAAGCTTTCTTT; cdr3_aa: CASSFGRINTEAFF
d_call: TRBD1; j_call: TRBJ1-5; clone_size: -; v_call: TRBV27; cdr3_nt: TGTGCCAGCAGTTTGCTCGGGGGTACAGGGGCTAGCAATGTGCCCCAGCATTTT; cdr3_aa: CASSLLGGTGASNVPQHF
d_call: -; j_call: TRBJ1-4; clone_size: -; v_call: TRBV7-9; cdr3_nt: TGTGCCAGCAGCACACAGGGTGATTATGAAAAACTGTTTTTT; cdr3_aa: CASSTQGDYEKLFF
d_call: -; j_call: TRBJ1-6; clone_size: -; v_call: TRBV9; cdr3_nt: TGTGCCAGCAGCGCGGACAGTTCACCCCTCCACTTT; cdr3_aa: CASSADSSPLHF